This T cell receptor beta chain was captured in a study of ipilimumab plus nivolumab after autologous stem cell transplantation. Libraries were prepared by immunoSEQ multiplex PCR; TCRdb keeps only in-frame clonotypes and omits some of them. The sample carries 3,000 or so clones, around 84% recorded once. The sample consisted of PBMCs, taken in a trial of ipilimumab plus nivolumab as post-transplant consolidation. The source of this sequence is a male donor with multiple myeloma.

CDR3 protein: CASSSNPPSLLGNQPQHF. CDR3 coding DNA: TGTGCCAGCAGCTCGAACCCCCCTTCTCTCCTCGGCAATCAGCCCCAGCATTTT. J is TRBJ1-5 and V is TRBV7-9, with D uncertain. CDR1 and CDR2 from the germline V gene are SEHNR and FQNEAQ (reference sequence). V was cut by 4 bases and J by 2 bases, with 21 bases left in between. The CDR3 has 18 amino acids. Full variable domain (rest looked up from reference TRBV7-9 and TRBJ1-5): DTGVSQNPRHKITKRGQNVTFRCDPISEHNRLYWYRQTLGQGPEFLTYFQNEAQLEKSRLLSDRFSAERPKGSFSTLEIQRTEQGDSAMYLCASSSNPPSLLGNQPQHFGDGTRLSIL.